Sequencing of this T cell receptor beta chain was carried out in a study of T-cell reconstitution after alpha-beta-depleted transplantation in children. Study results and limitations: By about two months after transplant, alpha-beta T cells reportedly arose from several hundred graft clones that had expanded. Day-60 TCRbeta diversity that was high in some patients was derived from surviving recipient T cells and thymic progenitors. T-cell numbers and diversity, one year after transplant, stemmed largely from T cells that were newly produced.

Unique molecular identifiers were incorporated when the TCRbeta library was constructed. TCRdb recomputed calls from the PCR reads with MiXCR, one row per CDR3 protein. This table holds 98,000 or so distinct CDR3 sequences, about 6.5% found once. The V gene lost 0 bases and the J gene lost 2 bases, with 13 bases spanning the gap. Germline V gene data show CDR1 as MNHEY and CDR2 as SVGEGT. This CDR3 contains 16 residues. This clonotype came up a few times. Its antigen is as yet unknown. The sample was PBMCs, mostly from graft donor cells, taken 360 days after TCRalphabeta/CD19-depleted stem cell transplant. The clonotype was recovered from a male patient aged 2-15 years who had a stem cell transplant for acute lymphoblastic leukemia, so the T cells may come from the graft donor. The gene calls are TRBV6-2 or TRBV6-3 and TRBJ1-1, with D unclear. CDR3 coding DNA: TGTGCCAGCAGTTACTCGATAGAGACCCGAAACACTGAAGCTTTCTTT. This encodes CASSYSIETRNTEAFF.